This TCR beta chain was sequenced in a study of blood T cell repertoires in COVID-19. Background on the study: PBMCs, B-cell-depleted T cells, or T cells provided the cDNA or gDNA that made up the material.

In the original workflow: From reference gene primer amplification, estimates of nucleated cell counts were derived. Measured with immunoSEQ multiplex PCR; TCRdb has only the in-frame clones, and not every one. V and J calls and clone size are those listed in that table; D and trimming were worked out from the DNA. The sample consists of around 69,000 clones, roughly nine tenths of them appearing once. Trimming pared 4 bases from V and 6 bases from J, leaving 18 bases between. Germline V lookup: CDR1 MNHNS, CDR2 SASEGT. The CDR3 runs to 16 residues. This sequence joins TRBV6-1 and TRBJ2-2; a possible D gene is TRBD2 (5 bases). The TCR was taken from a woman aged 45-65 years with active COVID-19. Specimen: peripheral blood. CDR3 residues: CASSGELRIVAGELFF. Here the CDR3 DNA reads TGTGCCAGCAGTGGGGAGCTTCGGATAGTGGCCGGGGAGCTGTTTTTT.